This entry features one T cell receptor beta chain sequence. Between the trimmed V and J ends, which lost 3 bases and 4 bases, there was a span of 16 bases. Germline V gene lookup returns CDR1 SGHRS and CDR2 YFSETQ. CDR3 length: 15 residues. These data originate in a study of blood T cell repertoires in COVID-19. Study as a whole: T cells, B-cell-depleted T cells, or PBMCs supplied cDNA or gDNA.

Per the study methods: Amplification from reference gene primers served as the basis for estimated nucleated cell counts. Repertoires were generated with immunoSEQ multiplex PCR, while TCRdb's copy carries only in-frame clones and drops some. D and trimming come from the DNA, and the V and J calls and clone size come from that table. In the table there are around 68,000 clones, around 83% of which are singletons. The sequenced sample was peripheral blood. This sequence originates from a human donor in a cohort sampled during active COVID-19. The J gene is TRBJ2-5, the V gene TRBV5-1, with D possibly TRBD1 on 6 matching bases. The CDR3 DNA sequence: TGCGCCAGCAGCTCACAATGGACAGCCGGAGAGACCCAGTACTTC. The encoded protein is CASSSQWTAGETQYF.